This T cell receptor (beta chain) originates from a study of CD8 T cells in ankylosing spondylitis. Study results and limitations: Existing reports had already noted some motif variants in reactive arthritis synovial fluid and blood. What appeared characteristic of ankylosing spondylitis blood was a TCR beta motif of fewer than ten highly homologous variants.

Regarding this clonotype: What it recognizes is unknown.

TCR beta libraries were made by quantitative 5'-RACE with molecular barcodes. MiXCR, applied by TCRdb to the 5' RACE reads, yields one record per CDR3 protein. This sample has 85,000 to 90,000 distinct CDR3 sequences, with 25% to 35% found just once. The germline V gene has CDR1 MNHNS and CDR2 SASEGT. The CDR3 is 14 residues long. The V segment lost 7 bases and the J segment 8 bases; nucleotides outside the gene matches: 8. This clonotype was obtained from a male donor with ankylosing spondylitis or in good health (not recorded which). The material sequenced was blood, either unsorted or a sorted T cell fraction (not recorded which). The chain links TRBV6-1 to TRBJ1-6; TRBD1 aligns across 7 bases. CDR3 amino acids: CASTAGTADSPLHF. CDR3 nucleotide sequence: TGTGCCAGCACCGCCGGGACAGCAGATTCACCCCTCCACTTT.